One sample yielded the 3 T cell receptor beta chains listed below, sequenced in a study of graft-versus-host responses after intestinal transplantation. TCRdb's table, derived via immunoSEQ multiplex PCR, lists solely in-frame clones and lacks some. Of 96,000 or so clones listed, 80% to 95% are singletons. Their antigens are not known. The sample was unstimulated CD4+ T cells sorted from spleen or lymph node cells, taken before intestinal transplant. The receptors derive from a human donor who received an intestinal transplant.

The chain combines TRBV18 with TRBJ2-7; TRBD1 might be the D (6 bases). The germline V and J ends were trimmed by 2 bases and 3 bases, with 17 bases remaining between them. Germline CDR1 and CDR2: KGHSH and LQKENI. The CDR3 loop spans 16 amino acids. CDR3 DNA: TGTGCCAGCTCACCAATGCGGACAGCGGTGGACTACGAGCAGTACTTC. Amino acids: CASSPMRTAVDYEQYF.

The chain is built from TRBV7-6 and TRBJ2-1; a possible D gene is TRBD2 (6 bases). Germline assignment: CDR1 SGHVS and CDR2 FNYEAQ. V lost 1 base and J 6 bases, leaving 7 bases between the germline ends. The CDR3 totals 13 residues. CDR3 DNA: TGTGCCAGCAGCTTAGTACTAGCCAATGAGCAGTTCTTC. This encodes CASSLVLANEQFF.

The genes are TRBV30 and TRBJ1-5; D may be TRBD1 (5 bases). Trimming left V 3 bases short and J 6 bases short, with 12 bases between. Germline V gives CDR1 GTSNPN, CDR2 SVGIG (reference sequence). The CDR3 has 13 residues. CDR3 amino acids: CAWRPAGGQPQHF. The DNA of the CDR3 is TGTGCCTGGAGACCGGCGGGGGGTCAGCCCCAGCATTTT.